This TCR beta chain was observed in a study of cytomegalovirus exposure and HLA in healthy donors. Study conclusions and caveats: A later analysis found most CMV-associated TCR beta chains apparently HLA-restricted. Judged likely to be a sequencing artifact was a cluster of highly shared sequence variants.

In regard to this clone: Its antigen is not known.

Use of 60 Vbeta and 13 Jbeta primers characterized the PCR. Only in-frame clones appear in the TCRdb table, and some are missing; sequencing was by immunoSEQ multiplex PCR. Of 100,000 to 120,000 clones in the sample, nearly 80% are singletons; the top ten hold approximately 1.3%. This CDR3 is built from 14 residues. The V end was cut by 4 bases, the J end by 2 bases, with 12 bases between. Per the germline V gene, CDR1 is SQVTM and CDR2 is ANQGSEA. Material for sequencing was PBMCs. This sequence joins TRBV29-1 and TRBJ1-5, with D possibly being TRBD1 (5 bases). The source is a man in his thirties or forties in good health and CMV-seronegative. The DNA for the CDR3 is TGCAGCGTTGGGGAGGGGCAGGGCAATCAGCCCCAGCATTTT. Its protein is CSVGEGQGNQPQHF.